These 13 T cell receptor beta chains were sequenced from one sample in a study of CD8 T cells in ankylosing spondylitis. Via MiXCR, TCRdb re-called the 5' RACE reads, giving one row per CDR3 protein. This table has under 200,000 distinct CDR3 sequences, 11% appearing once. Sequenced: blood, either unsorted or a sorted T cell fraction (not recorded which). The receptors were sampled from a male donor with ankylosing spondylitis or in good health (not recorded which).

This clonotype has at least ten counts. This chain uses TRBV12-3 or TRBV12-4 with TRBJ2-1; D gene ambiguous. There are 15 residues in the CDR3. Trimming took 1 base from V and 0 from J, leaving 7 bases between them. The CDR3 nucleotides are TGTGCCAGCAGTTTAGGAAGAAGCTCCTACAATGAGCAGTTCTTC. Protein product: CASSLGRSSYNEQFF.

The V and J genes are TRBV7-6 and TRBJ2-2; TRBD1 matches at 11 bases. Trimming at V came to 5 bases and at J to 0 bases, leaving 5 bases not matched to a gene. This CDR3 spans 17 amino acids. In germline, CDR1 is SGHVS, CDR2 FNYEAQ. CDR3: CASSPRTGGANTGELFF. The CDR3 coding sequence is TGTGCCAGCAGCCCTAGGACAGGGGGCGCGAACACCGGGGAGCTGTTTTTT. The full variable domain, with the rest looked up from reference TRBV7-6 and TRBJ2-2, is GAGVSQSPRYKVTKRGQDVALRCDPISGHVSLYWYRQALGQGPEFLTYFNYEAQQDKSGLPNDRFSAERPEGSISTLTIQRTEQRDSAMYRCASSPRTGGANTGELFFGEGSRLTVL.

This chain joins TRBV29-1 and TRBJ2-1; 11 bases are a match to TRBD2. Germline CDR1 is SQVTM and CDR2 is ANQGSEA. The CDR3 covers 15 residues. After removal of 6 bases from V and 0 bases from J, the junction contained 4 bases not matched to a gene. CDR3 in amino acids: CSVRLAGRSYNEQFF. Here the CDR3 DNA reads TGCAGCGTCCGACTAGCGGGGCGCTCCTACAATGAGCAGTTCTTC.

This clonotype was recorded at least ten times. The CDR3 nucleotides read TGTGCCAGCAGTGATGGATACAGCTACAATCAGCCCCAGCATTTT. This codes for CASSDGYSYNQPQHF. V and J are TRBV25-1 and TRBJ1-5; the D is unclear. V lost 3 bases to trimming and J lost 3 bases, with 12 bases between them. The CDR3 spans 15 residues. Germline assignment: CDR1 MGHDK and CDR2 SYGVNS.

In its sample, this clonotype was seen a few times. The gene calls are TRBV7-8 and TRBJ1-1; D remains unclear. The CDR3 has 13 amino acids. Trimming stripped 1 base from V and 5 bases from J, with 8 bases between. From germline, CDR1 is SGHVS and CDR2 FQNEAQ. In DNA form, the CDR3 reads TGTGCCAGCAGCTTAGGGGAGGGTACTGAAGCTTTCTTT. Its translation is CASSLGEGTEAFF.

With respect to this clonotype: A much bigger clone sits one base away, suggesting this may be a read error. This rearrangement joins TRBV3-1 to TRBJ1-2; D is undetermined. Germline V gene data show CDR1 as LGHDT and CDR2 as YNNKEL (reference sequence). This CDR3 spans 13 amino acids. CDR3: CASSQVVGRGYIF. As DNA, the CDR3 is TGTGCCAGCAGCCAAGTCGTCGGTCGAGGCTACATCTTC.

This clonotype came up many times. The chain employs TRBV5-1 and TRBJ2-5, with 7 bases lining up with TRBD1. With V trimmed by 0 bases and J by 5 bases, 4 bases remained unmatched. Per the germline V gene, CDR1 is SGHRS and CDR2 is YFSETQ. The CDR3 extends over 14 amino acids. The chain's CDR3 is CASSLETGSETQYF. CDR3 nucleotides: TGCGCCAGCAGCTTGGAGACAGGGTCGGAGACCCAGTACTTC.

There are many counts of this clonotype. V is TRBV7-7 and J is TRBJ2-1, with 8 bases fitting TRBD1. CDR1 is SSHAT, CDR2 FNYEAQ, per germline (reference sequence). With V trimmed by 1 base and J by 10 bases, 6 bases remained unmatched. This CDR3 region has 14 residues. The CDR3 DNA reads TGTGCCAGCAGCTTAGTCGGCAGGGGGCAGGAGCAGTTCTTC. This sequence encodes CASSLVGRGQEQFF. The variable domain in full, completed from reference TRBV7-7 and TRBJ2-1, reads GAGVSQSPRYKVTKRGQDVTLRCDPISSHATLYWYQQALGQGPEFLTYFNYEAQPDKSGLPSDRFSAERPEGSISTLTIQRTEQRDSAMYRCASSLVGRGQEQFFGPGTRLTVL.

This clonotype showed up just a few times. J is TRBJ2-7 and V is TRBV7-8; no definite D call. Germline V gene lookup returns CDR1 SGHVS and CDR2 FQNEAQ. The ends were cut back, 5 bases at V and 6 bases at J, with 29 bases in the middle. This CDR3 has 18 amino acids. CDR3 sequence: CASSRANRITAVHSEQYF. DNA of the CDR3: TGTGCCAGCAGCCGGGCGAACCGGATCACGGCGGTTCATAGCGAGCAGTACTTC.

V and J are TRBV7-9 and TRBJ2-7; 9 bases agree with TRBD1. After removal of 4 bases from V and 7 bases from J, the junction contained 14 bases not matched to a gene. The CDR3 runs 16 residues. CDR1 and CDR2 (germline): SEHNR, FQNEAQ (reference sequence). CDR3 loop: CASSSPGRTGAREQYF. CDR3 coding DNA: TGTGCCAGCAGCTCCCCTGGTCGGACAGGGGCGAGGGAGCAGTACTTC.

This clonotype was recorded many times. V usage is TRBV10-3 and J usage is TRBJ1-2, with no clear D. V lost 3 bases, J lost 4 bases, and 6 bases lay in between. Germline V gene lookup returns CDR1 ENHRY and CDR2 SYGVKD. This CDR3 is 12 amino acids long. CDR3 bases: TGTGCCATCAGTGACCAAACCTATGGCTACACCTTC. This translates into CAISDQTYGYTF.

This clonotype was detected a few times. The chain carries TRBV7-2 and TRBJ2-4; D gene ambiguous. This CDR3 is 15 amino acids long. V lost 3 bases and J 0 bases, leaving 9 bases between the germline ends. CDR1 is SGHTA and CDR2 is FQGNSA in the germline V gene. In DNA form, the CDR3 reads TGTGCCAGCAGCTTTTCATCCCTAGCCAAAAACATTCAGTACTTC. Translating gives CASSFSSLAKNIQYF.

This clonotype was counted many times. The chain is built from TRBV5-1 and TRBJ2-1, with D tentatively TRBD2 (6 bases). The germline V and J ends were trimmed by 1 base and 0 bases, with 14 bases remaining between them. The CDR3 extends over 17 amino acids. Per the germline V gene, CDR1 is SGHRS and CDR2 is YFSETQ. The CDR3 DNA follows: TGCGCCAGCAGCTTGTTTGGCCGGGGGAGCTCCTACAATGAGCAGTTCTTC. This encodes CASSLFGRGSSYNEQFF.